These T cell receptor beta chains were read from a single sample in a study of blood T cell repertoires in COVID-19. Clones were read by immunoSEQ multiplex PCR, and TCRdb kept only the in-frame ones, dropping some. The table includes over 95,000 clones, roughly 80% detected once. Sequenced material: peripheral blood. These receptors originate from a woman between 35 and 50 years old with acute or convalescent COVID-19. CDR3s include the opening cysteine and the closing phenylalanine or tryptophan. Each record gives: D gene, J gene, clone size, V gene, CDR3 protein, CDR3 DNA. D genes are given only for firm matches. Size values are once, few and many counts, or a class for expanded clones, and some rows have none.

>-|TRBJ1-1|-|TRBV19
CACSDYAEAFF
TGTGCCTGCTCAGATTACGCTGAAGCTTTCTTT
>-|TRBJ2-3|-|TRBV18
CASSPNRDTQYF
TGTGCCAGCTCCCCAAATCGAGATACGCAGTATTTT
>TRBD1|TRBJ2-1|-|TRBV4-1
CASSQEDRVPYNEQFF
TGCGCCAGCAGCCAAGAAGACAGGGTCCCCTACAATGAGCAGTTCTTC
>TRBD1|TRBJ1-6|-|TRBV10-3
CAIRGTGRYNSPLHF
TGTGCCATCAGAGGGACAGGGAGGTATAATTCACCCCTCCACTTT
>-|TRBJ1-5|-|TRBV19
CASSPATGRNQPQHF
TGTGCCAGTAGTCCGGCTACAGGGCGAAATCAGCCCCAGCATTTT
>TRBD1|TRBJ1-5|-|TRBV2
CASRGQGNGQPQHF
TGTGCCAGCAGGGGACAGGGGAATGGTCAGCCCCAGCATTTT
>TRBD2|TRBJ2-2|-|TRBV4-1
CASSQESRGGTNTGELFF
TGCGCCAGCAGCCAAGAAAGTCGGGGGGGCACAAACACCGGGGAGCTGTTTTTT
>TRBD1|TRBJ1-5|-|TRBV27
CASRLGTATPQHF
TGTGCCAGCAGGCTCGGGACAGCCACGCCCCAGCATTTT
>TRBD2|TRBJ2-1|few|TRBV20-1
CSASRGGATSIEQFF
TGCAGTGCTAGTCGCGGGGGGGCTACAAGTATTGAGCAGTTCTTC
>-|TRBJ1-1|once|TRBV10-3
CAISHSTGFEAFF
TGTGCCATCAGTCACTCGACGGGTTTTGAAGCTTTCTTT
>TRBD1|TRBJ1-5|-|TRBV11-3
CASSSSLSGRDRGHYQPQHF
TGTGCCAGCAGCTCATCATTATCGGGGAGGGACAGGGGCCATTATCAGCCCCAGCATTTT
>-|TRBJ1-2|-|TRBV27
CATMAGAGGYTF
TGTGCCACCATGGCGGGGGCAGGTGGCTACACCTTC
>-|TRBJ2-3|-|TRBV5-5
CASSFFFGVTASTDTQYF
TGTGCCAGCAGCTTTTTTTTTGGTGTAACAGCTAGCACAGATACGCAGTATTTT
>-|TRBJ1-2|-|TRBV10-3
CAISDGSEANNYGYTF
TGTGCCATCAGTGACGGAAGTGAGGCCAACAACTATGGCTACACCTTC
>-|TRBJ2-5|few|TRBV7-2
CASSSPTHPETQYF
TGTGCCAGCAGCTCCCCGACACACCCGGAGACCCAGTACTTC
>-|TRBJ2-2|-|TRBV11-2
CASSNRVGTGGTGELFF
TGTGCCAGCAGTAACCGAGTGGGAACAGGCGGAACCGGGGAGCTGTTTTTT